These 8 T cell receptor beta chains were all obtained from the same sample, sequenced in a study of sequential checkpoint blockade in melanoma. Treatment given: randomized to nivolumab then ipilimumab (arm A) or the reverse (arm B). TCRdb's table, derived via immunoSEQ multiplex PCR, lists solely in-frame clones and lacks some. Of roughly 7,000 clones detected, roughly 30% appear once; the ten largest clones hold more than 20%. Here the sequenced sample was tumor tissue (inferred from file names), taken from a patient given nivolumab and ipilimumab in sequence. The receptors were gathered from a human donor with melanoma.

The V gene is TRBV14, the J gene TRBJ1-1; no definite D call. In germline, CDR1 is SGHDN, CDR2 FVKESK. CDR3 size: 14 residues. Trimming took 0 bases from V and 5 from J, leaving 10 bases between them. CDR3 bases: TGTGCCAGCAGCCAAGATCTGGTAGGAACTGAAGCTTTCTTT. It encodes CASSQDLVGTEAFF.

In its sample, this clone was seen many times. This chain links TRBV4-1 with TRBJ1-2, with 8 bases lining up with TRBD1. Per the germline V gene, CDR1 is MGHRA and CDR2 is YSYEKL. Trimming took 4 bases from V and 6 from J; bases not matched to a gene: 7. The CDR3 is made up of 14 amino acids. The CDR3 sequence is CASSPGQGIDGYTF. The CDR3, as DNA: TGCGCCAGCAGCCCCGGACAGGGAATAGATGGCTACACCTTC.

The chain is built from TRBV19 and TRBJ2-3; the match to TRBD2 covers 12 bases. Germline V lookup: CDR1 LNHDA, CDR2 SQIVND (reference sequence). This CDR3 spans 14 amino acids. V gave up 6 bases and J gave up 6 bases; unmatched junction bases: 4. The CDR3 DNA follows: TGTGCCAGTAGGACTAGCGGGAGCGGTGATACGCAGTATTTT. Residues: CASRTSGSGDTQYF.

This clone was seen a handful of times. This chain joins TRBV14 and TRBJ2-7, with D unresolved. Trimming removed 3 bases at V and 12 bases at J, with 15 bases between. The germline V gene has CDR1 SGHDN and CDR2 FVKESK. This CDR3 has 12 residues. CDR3 bases: TGTGCCAGCAGCCAGCACGGGCTAAGTCCGTACTTC. It yields the protein CASSQHGLSPYF.

This clone was seen only a few times. The gene calls are TRBV30 and TRBJ1-1; D possibly corresponds to TRBD1 (5 bases). In germline, CDR1 is GTSNPN, CDR2 SVGIG (reference sequence). Trimming took off 4 bases at V and 5 bases at J, with 14 bases between the two ends. The CDR3 has 13 residues. Here the CDR3 reads CAWTPGAVTEAFF. The CDR3 DNA is TGTGCCTGGACCCCTGGGGCCGTGACTGAAGCTTTCTTT.

This clone was counted between two and nine times. The chain is built from TRBV6-8 and TRBJ2-7, with TRBD1 matching 11 bases. Germline V CDR1 and CDR2: MNHGY, SAAAGT. The CDR3 length is 15 residues. V shed 4 bases and J 4 bases; nucleotides not matched to a gene: 6. The CDR3, as DNA: TGTGCCAGCAGTTCCCGGACAGGGGGCTTGTACGAGCAGTACTTC. Amino acids: CASSSRTGGLYEQYF.

The chain is built from TRBV6-1 and TRBJ1-5; 10 nucleotides agree with TRBD1. The V gene end was trimmed by 1 base and the J gene end by 9 bases; junction bases not matched to a gene: 0. The CDR3 consists of 13 residues. The germline V gene has CDR1 MNHNS and CDR2 SASEGT. Here the CDR3 DNA reads TGTGCCAGCAGTGAAGGGACAGGGGGGCCCCAGCATTTT. Residues: CASSEGTGGPQHF.

This chain connects TRBV19 to TRBJ2-1; no reliable D call. Germline V CDR1 and CDR2: LNHDA, SQIVND (reference sequence). CDR3 length: 15 amino acids. Trimming shortened V by 4 bases and J by 7 bases, and 17 bases separated the two germline ends. Here the CDR3 DNA reads TGTGCCAGTAGTACGGCCCCTCCTTGGCAAAATGAGCAGTTCTTC. Amino acids: CASSTAPPWQNEQFF.